Sequencing of this TCR beta chain was carried out in a study of T-cell reconstitution after alpha-beta-depleted transplantation in children. Unique molecular identifiers were used in preparing the TCRbeta library. TCRdb reanalysed the PCR reads using MiXCR and keeps one entry per CDR3 protein. This sample has about 540,000 distinct CDR3 sequences, with approximately 16% found just once. The CDR3 contains 14 residues. Germline CDR1 is MNHEY and CDR2 is SMNVEV (reference sequence). Trimming cost V 3 bases and J 2 bases; bases outside gene matches: 3. There are many counts of this clonotype. The sequence derives from a human donor who donated a stem cell graft to a child with acute lymphoblastic leukemia. The starting material was PBMCs from the stem cell graft donor, obtained from the stem cell graft. The chain recombines TRBV27 with TRBJ2-7, with 8 bases fitting TRBD1. This chain's CDR3 is CASSLLQGAYEQYF. CDR3 bases: TGTGCCAGCAGTTTGCTACAGGGGGCCTACGAGCAGTACTTC.